The rows below give T cell receptor beta chains drawn from one sample of a study of blood T cell repertoires in COVID-19. Clones were sequenced by immunoSEQ multiplex PCR, and TCRdb holds only the in-frame ones, with some missing. The top ten clones hold 1.8% of a sample with 430,000 or so clones, 88% of them seen once. The sample was PBMCs or T cells enriched from blood (not recorded which). Source of these receptors: a middle-aged woman who had recovered from COVID-19. Each CDR3 is given with its conserved first and last residue. A D gene is named only where the DNA matches it firmly. The listing skips clone size in some rows; elsewhere it reads once, few, many or a size class.

abundance | d_gene | j_gene | v_gene | CDR3aa | CDR3nt
- | TRBD1 | TRBJ2-7 | TRBV10-1 | CASSDSGTGGGEQYF | TGCGCCAGCAGTGATTCCGGGACAGGGGGGGGCGAGCAGTACTTC
- | TRBD1 | TRBJ1-1 | TRBV25-1 | CASSAYSDRGILNTEAFF | TGTGCCAGCAGTGCCTACTCGGACAGGGGAATTCTGAACACTGAAGCTTTCTTT
- | - | TRBJ1-2 | TRBV6-4 | CASSEDGNGYTF | TGTGCCAGCAGTGAGGACGGGAATGGCTACACCTTC
few | TRBD1 | TRBJ2-7 | TRBV4-3 | CASSRGQGDEQYF | TGCGCCAGCAGCCGGGGACAGGGGGACGAGCAGTACTTC
- | - | TRBJ1-1 | TRBV5-1 | CASSFAGLDTEAFF | TGCGCCAGCAGCTTCGCGGGTTTAGATACTGAAGCTTTCTTT
- | - | TRBJ2-4 | TRBV13 | CASSSSIATRGKNIQYF | TGTGCCAGCAGCTCCTCAATAGCGACTAGGGGCAAAAACATTCAGTACTTC
- | TRBD1 | TRBJ1-1 | TRBV19 | CATQTGRNTEAFF | TGTGCCACCCAGACAGGGAGGAACACTGAAGCTTTCTTT
- | - | TRBJ2-7 | TRBV2 | CASSEGEGLTCEQYF | TGTGCCAGCAGTGAAGGTGAGGGACTGACCTGCGAGCAGTACTTC
- | - | TRBJ1-1 | TRBV11-3 | CASSLVGPGGGRGYEAFF | TGTGCCAGCAGCTTAGTTGGGCCCGGGGGGGGCCGAGGTTATGAAGCTTTCTTT
once | TRBD1 | TRBJ2-3 | TRBV5-1 | CASSLFGTEGTDTQYF | TGCGCCAGCAGCTTGTTTGGGACAGAGGGCACAGATACGCAGTATTTT
- | - | TRBJ2-7 | TRBV18 | CASSPPSSYEQYF | TGTGCCAGCTCACCACCCTCCTCCTACGAGCAGTACTTC
- | TRBD1 | TRBJ1-1 | TRBV7-2 | CASRETGTVTEAFF | TGTGCCAGCAGAGAAACCGGGACAGTGACTGAAGCTTTCTTT
few | - | TRBJ2-7 | TRBV5-1 | CASSLGSGLNYEQYF | TGCGCCAGCAGCTTGGGAAGCGGACTGAACTACGAGCAGTACTTC
- | TRBD1 | TRBJ1-1 | TRBV6-6 | CASSKGQGNTEAFF | TGTGCCAGCAGTAAAGGACAGGGTAACACTGAAGCTTTCTTT
- | - | TRBJ2-3 | TRBV19 | CASSPSRGPGTDTQYF | TGTGCCAGTAGTCCAAGCAGGGGTCCCGGGACAGATACGCAGTATTTT
- | - | TRBJ2-3 | TRBV5-8 | CASSDGTGLSSTDTQYF | TGTGCCAGCAGCGACGGGACTGGGCTCTCTAGCACAGATACGCAGTATTTT
- | TRBD1 | TRBJ1-2 | TRBV18 | CASSPGTGLPYGYTF | TGTGCCAGCTCACCAGGGACAGGACTACCCTATGGCTACACCTTC
- | - | TRBJ2-1 | TRBV12-3/TRBV12-4 | CASFQGSYNEQFF | TGTGCCAGCTTCCAGGGCTCCTACAATGAGCAGTTCTTC
- | TRBD1 | TRBJ2-2 | TRBV4-1 | CASSQGDRGYTGELFF | TGCGCCAGCAGCCAAGGAGACAGGGGATACACCGGGGAGCTGTTTTTT
few | TRBD1 | TRBJ2-7 | TRBV30 | CAWSQGQGAGEQYF | TGTGCCTGGAGTCAGGGCCAGGGGGCGGGGGAGCAGTACTTC
few | - | TRBJ2-7 | TRBV7-9 | CASRGGSYEQYF | TGTGCCAGCAGAGGGGGTAGCTACGAGCAGTACTTC
- | - | TRBJ2-4 | TRBV10-1 | CASKQGKRDIQYF | TGCGCCAGCAAGCAGGGGAAGAGGGACATTCAGTACTTC
- | - | TRBJ1-4 | TRBV10-2 | CASSGRANEKLFF | TGCGCCAGCAGTGGCCGGGCTAATGAAAAACTGTTTTTT
- | TRBD1 | TRBJ1-1 | TRBV2 | CASRGQGITEAFF | TGTGCCAGCAGGGGACAGGGGATTACTGAAGCTTTCTTT
- | - | TRBJ1-2 | TRBV7-2 | CASRPTGLQGYTF | TGTGCCAGCCGTCCAACAGGGCTTCAAGGCTACACCTTC
- | TRBD2 | TRBJ2-5 | TRBV7-9 | CASSRTGGAETQYF | TGTGCCAGCAGCCGCACGGGGGGGGCGGAGACCCAGTACTTC
- | TRBD1 | TRBJ1-1 | TRBV6-1 | CASSEKGTGRNTEAFF | TGTGCCAGCAGTGAAAAAGGGACAGGGAGGAACACTGAAGCTTTCTTT
- | - | TRBJ2-2 | TRBV7-2 | CASSPDGQTNTGELFF | TGTGCCAGCAGCCCAGACGGACAGACGAACACCGGGGAGCTGTTTTTT
- | TRBD2 | TRBJ2-1 | TRBV7-2 | CASSQAGLDLFNEQFF | TGTGCCAGCAGCCAAGCGGGGCTAGACCTGTTCAATGAGCAGTTCTTC
once | TRBD1 | TRBJ2-3 | TRBV7-9 | CASSLRATGHSSTDTQYF | TGTGCCAGCAGCTTGAGGGCGACAGGGCACTCTAGCACAGATACGCAGTATTTT
- | - | TRBJ2-7 | TRBV4-1 | CASSQATAVGRGSYEQYF | TGCGCCAGCAGCCAAGCCACCGCCGTGGGGAGAGGAAGCTACGAGCAGTACTTC
- | - | TRBJ1-2 | TRBV24-1 | CATSDLTGTPKLSF | TGTGCCACCAGTGACTTAACCGGGACACCTAAATTGTCGTTC
- | TRBD1 | TRBJ1-1 | TRBV6-4 | CASSRQGNTEAFF | TGTGCCAGCAGCCGACAGGGCAACACTGAAGCTTTCTTT
- | - | TRBJ2-2 | TRBV27 | CASSSQLLNTGELFF | TGTGCCAGCAGCTCACAGTTGCTGAACACCGGGGAGCTGTTTTTT
once | TRBD2 | TRBJ2-7 | TRBV20-1 | CSASFLAGVRYEQYF | TGCAGTGCTAGTTTTCTAGCGGGAGTTCGGTACGAGCAGTACTTC
once | TRBD2 | TRBJ2-1 | TRBV29-1 | CSVDRTSGSNEQFF | TGCAGCGTTGACCGGACTAGCGGGAGCAATGAGCAGTTCTTC
- | TRBD1 | TRBJ2-1 | TRBV7-9 | CASSLDRAYNEQFF | TGTGCCAGCAGCCTGGACAGGGCCTACAATGAGCAGTTCTTC
- | TRBD2 | TRBJ2-3 | TRBV24-1 | CATSDPQSGSGTDTQYF | TGTGCCACCAGTGACCCACAAAGCGGGAGTGGGACAGATACGCAGTATTTT
- | - | TRBJ1-2 | TRBV18 | CASSGTQGSYGYTF | TGTGCCAGCTCAGGAACGCAGGGATCCTATGGCTACACCTTC
- | - | TRBJ1-2 | TRBV9 | CASSPVGGDYGYTF | TGTGCCAGCAGCCCTGTTGGGGGGGACTATGGCTACACCTTC
- | - | TRBJ1-1 | TRBV5-1 | CASSYALNTEAFF | TGCGCCAGCAGCTACGCACTAAACACTGAAGCTTTCTTT